One and the same sample provided the 18 T cell receptor beta chains below, sequenced in a study of OX40 agonist ivuxolimab in advanced cancers. The library was produced with the immunoSEQ multiplex PCR assay. Drawn from immuneACCESS, this table holds only the in-frame rearrangements with V and J called that TCRdb kept. Clones are partly lost; checked studies trace under half to an unresolved V gene and leave the rest unexplained. The sample table holds around 72,000 clones, of which around 83% were seen once. About 0.4% of the sample is held by the ten biggest clonotypes. The starting material was CD4+ or CD8+ T cells sorted from blood, obtained in a trial of the OX40 agonist ivuxolimab. Receptor source: an adult with an advanced solid tumor such as melanoma, head and neck, liver or kidney cancer.

The rearrangement joins TRBV28 to TRBJ2-1; D unresolved. CDR1 is MDHEN and CDR2 is SYDVKM in the germline V gene. This CDR3 has 10 residues. With 8 bases removed from V and 11 bases from J, the gap between germline ends came to 10 bases. CDR3 protein: CASPPTKQFF. In nucleotides, the CDR3 is TGTGCCAGCCCGCCGACCAAGCAGTTCTTC.

This clone was seen only once. This sequence joins TRBV10-3 and TRBJ2-1; possibly TRBD2 for D (5 bases). V was trimmed by 10 bases and J by 7 bases, leaving 11 bases between them. Germline V gene lookup returns CDR1 ENHRY and CDR2 SYGVKD. The CDR3 is made up of 11 amino acids. For the CDR3, the DNA is TGTGCCACCTGGTCGGGGAATGAGCAGTTCTTC. Its protein product is CATWSGNEQFF.

The chain has TRBV19 and TRBJ1-5; 8 positions match TRBD1. V lost 6 bases, J lost 3 bases, and 10 bases stayed unmatched. CDR1 is LNHDA, CDR2 SQIVND, per germline (reference sequence). The CDR3 runs 16 residues. For the CDR3, the DNA is TGTGCCAGTAGGCCGGCGACAGGGGTCTACAATCAGCCCCAGCATTTT. It specifies CASRPATGVYNQPQHF.

The chain links TRBV5-4 to TRBJ1-2; tentatively, D is TRBD1 (6 bases). Germline loops: CDR1 SGHNT, CDR2 YYREEE (reference sequence). V lost 0 bases and J 0 bases, leaving 6 bases between the germline ends. This CDR3 contains 14 residues. The CDR3 bases are TGTGCCAGCAGCTTGGGGGGGCCTAACTATGGCTACACCTTC. Its translation: CASSLGGPNYGYTF. Using reference TRBV5-4 and TRBJ1-2 for the parts outside the CDR3, the full variable domain is ETGVTQSPTHLIKTRGQQVTLRCSSQSGHNTVSWYQQALGQGPQFIFQYYREEENGRGNFPPRFSGLQFPNYSSELNVNALELDDSALYLCASSLGGPNYGYTFGSGTRLTVV.

Comment on this clone: The same CDR3 also results from other DNA sequences found in this sample. V gene TRBV28 combines with J gene TRBJ2-7, with D perhaps matching TRBD2 (5 bases). Germline-derived CDR1 and CDR2 are MDHEN and SYDVKM. The CDR3 covers 11 residues. Trimming left V 6 bases short and J 7 bases short, with 10 bases between. This CDR3 reads CASSPRVEQYF. For the CDR3, the DNA is TGTGCCAGCAGCCCGAGGGTAGAGCAGTACTTC.

J is TRBJ1-1 and V is TRBV6-5; 8 bases fit TRBD1. The CDR3 covers 16 residues. Trimming at V came to 2 bases and at J to 4 bases, leaving 9 bases not matched to a gene. The germline V gene has CDR1 MNHEY and CDR2 SVGAGI. The CDR3 loop reads CASSYLDRGGGTEAFF. The CDR3 coding sequence is TGTGCCAGCAGTTACCTAGACAGGGGAGGGGGCACTGAAGCTTTCTTT.

This chain links TRBV7-6 with TRBJ2-5; a possible D gene is TRBD2 (5 bases). This CDR3 has 15 residues. The V gene lost 5 bases and the J gene lost 6 bases, with 19 bases spanning the gap. The germline CDR1 and CDR2 sequences are SGHVS and FNYEAQ. The CDR3 loop reads CASSPSDTAGKTQYF. The CDR3, as DNA: TGTGCCAGCAGCCCCAGTGATACGGCCGGGAAGACCCAGTACTTC. The whole variable domain, filled in from reference TRBV7-6 and TRBJ2-5, reads GAGVSQSPRYKVTKRGQDVALRCDPISGHVSLYWYRQALGQGPEFLTYFNYEAQQDKSGLPNDRFSAERPEGSISTLTIQRTEQRDSAMYRCASSPSDTAGKTQYFGPGTRLLVL.

V is TRBV27 and J is TRBJ2-1, with a weak D call TRBD1 (5 bases). Looked up from germline, CDR1 is MNHEY and CDR2 is SMNVEV (reference sequence). V was cut by 3 bases and J by 4 bases, with 13 bases left in between. This CDR3 has 15 amino acids. CDR3 sequence (DNA): TGTGCCAGCAGTTTTAGAGGACAAGTATACAATGAGCAGTTCTTC. It translates to CASSFRGQVYNEQFF.

In DNA, the CDR3 is TGTGCCAGCAGCTCCGGGACTAGCGGACGCACAGATACGCAGTATTTT. It yields the protein CASSSGTSGRTDTQYF. This chain links TRBV5-4 with TRBJ2-3, with 11 bases matching TRBD2. The CDR3 sequence is 16 residues long. Germline lookup yields CDR1 SGHNT and CDR2 YYREEE (reference sequence). Trimming removed 3 bases from V and 1 base from J; junction bases left unmatched: 4.

The J gene is TRBJ1-3, the V gene TRBV9; TRBD1 is a possible D gene (5 bases). Trimming removed 2 bases at V and 6 bases at J, with 15 bases between. Germline V gene lookup returns CDR1 SGDLS and CDR2 YYNGEE. CDR3 size: 15 residues. CDR3 DNA: TGTGCCAGCAGCGTGGCTACAGGATCGCAAAACACCATATATTTT. Residues: CASSVATGSQNTIYF. Based on the CDR3 plus reference TRBV9 and TRBJ1-3, the full variable domain is DSGVTQTPKHLITATGQRVTLRCSPRSGDLSVYWYQQSLDQGLQFLIQYYNGEERAKGNILERFSAQQFPDLHSELNLSSLELGDSALYFCASSVATGSQNTIYFGEGSWLTVV.

This clone was seen just once. This chain connects TRBV2 to TRBJ2-5; TRBD2 aligns across 7 bases. Germline loops: CDR1 SNHLY, CDR2 FYNNEI. V was clipped by 3 bases and J by 1 base; unmatched bases: 5. The CDR3 sequence is 15 residues long. Here the CDR3 DNA reads TGTGCCAGCAGTGAGGGGGGGATCCCCCAAGAGACCCAGTACTTC. It yields the protein CASSEGGIPQETQYF.

The chain recombines TRBV2 with TRBJ1-2; maybe TRBD1 (5 bases). This CDR3 spans 13 amino acids. Germline values: CDR1 SNHLY, CDR2 FYNNEI. V lost 6 bases and J lost 2, with 10 bases in between. CDR3 coding DNA: TGTGCCAGCAGACAGACAGCAAACTATGGCTACACCTTC. This translates into CASRQTANYGYTF. Together with reference TRBV2 and TRBJ1-2, the CDR3 gives the full variable domain: EPEVTQTPSHQVTQMGQEVILRCVPISNHLYFYWYRQILGQKVEFLVSFYNNEISEKSEIFDDQFSVERPDGSNFTLKIRSTKLEDSAMYFCASRQTANYGYTFGSGTRLTVV.

This clone was recorded once. The chain recombines TRBV7-9 with TRBJ2-1; the match to TRBD2 covers 7 bases. This CDR3 contains 15 residues. Germline trimming cut 9 bases from V and 3 bases from J; bases unmatched to any gene: 11. Germline CDR1 SEHNR, CDR2 FQNEAQ (reference sequence). CDR3 amino acids: CASVRAGAFYNEQFF. The CDR3 nucleotides are TGTGCCAGTGTTAGGGCGGGAGCCTTCTACAATGAGCAGTTCTTC.

The chain combines TRBV5-6 with TRBJ2-1; 12 nucleotides line up with TRBD2. The CDR3 is 15 residues long. V shed 4 bases, J shed 4 bases, and the junction held 3 bases outside the gene matches. Germline V gene data show CDR1 as SGHDT and CDR2 as YYEEEE. The CDR3 DNA is TGTGCCAGCAGCCCTAGCGGGAGGGCGTACAATGAGCAGTTCTTC. Translated, it gives CASSPSGRAYNEQFF.

This clone was counted a few times. The V and J genes are TRBV27 and TRBJ1-1, with D perhaps TRBD1 (6 bases). Germline V CDR1 and CDR2: MNHEY, SMNVEV (reference sequence). V lost 5 bases to trimming and J lost 4 bases, with 14 bases between them. This CDR3 has 14 amino acids. The CDR3 protein is CASSPNTRGTEAFF. The DNA for the CDR3 is TGTGCCAGCAGTCCAAACACCAGGGGCACTGAAGCTTTCTTT.

The rearrangement uses TRBV27 and TRBJ1-5, with 12 positions matching TRBD1. The V and J ends lost 3 bases and 9 bases, in that order; junction bases with no gene match: 3. CDR1 MNHEY and CDR2 SMNVEV come from the germline V gene (reference sequence). This CDR3 has 14 amino acids. The CDR3 loop reads CASSFGTGGWPQHF. The CDR3 DNA sequence: TGTGCCAGCAGTTTCGGGACAGGGGGCTGGCCCCAGCATTTT.

The chain combines TRBV19 with TRBJ1-6; 9 bases are a match to TRBD1. CDR1 LNHDA and CDR2 SQIVND come from the germline V gene (reference sequence). With 7 bases clipped from V and 3 bases from J, the junction kept 7 bases outside the gene matches. This CDR3 is 16 amino acids long. In DNA, the CDR3 is TGTGCCAGTACCTACACGACAGGGGGCTATAATTCACCCCTCCACTTT. Protein sequence: CASTYTTGGYNSPLHF.

The V gene is TRBV27, the J gene TRBJ1-2; TRBD1 is a possible D gene (6 bases). The CDR3 covers 12 residues. Deletions cut 6 bases from V and 6 bases from J, with 11 bases between. Germline lookup yields CDR1 MNHEY and CDR2 SMNVEV (reference sequence). This CDR3 is CASRQGLNGYTF. CDR3 DNA sequence: TGTGCCAGCAGACAGGGTTTGAATGGCTACACCTTC.